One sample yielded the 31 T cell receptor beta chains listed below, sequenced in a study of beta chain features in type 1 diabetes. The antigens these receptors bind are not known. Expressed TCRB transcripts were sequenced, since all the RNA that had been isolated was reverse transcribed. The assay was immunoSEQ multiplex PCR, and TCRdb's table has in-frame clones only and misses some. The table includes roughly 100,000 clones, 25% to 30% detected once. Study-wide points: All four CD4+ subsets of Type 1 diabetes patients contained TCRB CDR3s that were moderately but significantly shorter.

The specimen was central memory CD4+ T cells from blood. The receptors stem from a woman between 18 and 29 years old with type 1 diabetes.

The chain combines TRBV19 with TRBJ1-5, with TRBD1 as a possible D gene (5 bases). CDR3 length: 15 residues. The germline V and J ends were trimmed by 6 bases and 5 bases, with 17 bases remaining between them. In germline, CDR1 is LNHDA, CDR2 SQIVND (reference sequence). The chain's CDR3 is CASRNRWPGHQPQHF. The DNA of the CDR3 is TGTGCCAGTAGAAATAGGTGGCCAGGGCATCAGCCCCAGCATTTT.

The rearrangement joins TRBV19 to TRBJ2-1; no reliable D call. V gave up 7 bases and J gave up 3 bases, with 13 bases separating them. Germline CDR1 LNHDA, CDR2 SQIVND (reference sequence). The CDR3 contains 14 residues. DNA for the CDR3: TGTGCCAGTACCCCGGAGTATTTCTACAATGAGCAGTTCTTC. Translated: CASTPEYFYNEQFF.

CDR3 bases: TGTGCCAGCAGTGCGACTAGCGGGGGATACAATGAGCAGTTCTTC. Translation: CASSATSGGYNEQFF. V is TRBV28 and J is TRBJ2-1; 12 bases line up with TRBD2. V shed 5 bases and J 4 bases; nucleotides not matched to a gene: 3. Germline V gene data show CDR1 as MDHEN and CDR2 as SYDVKM. The CDR3 is 15 amino acids.

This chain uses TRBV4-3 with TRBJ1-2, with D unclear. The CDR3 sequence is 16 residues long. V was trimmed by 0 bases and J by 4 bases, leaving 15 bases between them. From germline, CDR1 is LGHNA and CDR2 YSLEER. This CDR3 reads CASSQDFGLIAYGYTF. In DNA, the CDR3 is TGCGCCAGCAGCCAAGATTTCGGCCTCATAGCCTATGGCTACACCTTC.

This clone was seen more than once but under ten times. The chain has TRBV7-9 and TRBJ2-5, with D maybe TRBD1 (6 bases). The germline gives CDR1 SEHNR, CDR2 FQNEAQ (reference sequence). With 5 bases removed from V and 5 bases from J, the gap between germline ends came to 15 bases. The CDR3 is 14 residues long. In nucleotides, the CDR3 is TGTGCCAGCAGCCCGCGCGGACAGAAGGAGACCCAGTACTTC. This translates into CASSPRGQKETQYF.

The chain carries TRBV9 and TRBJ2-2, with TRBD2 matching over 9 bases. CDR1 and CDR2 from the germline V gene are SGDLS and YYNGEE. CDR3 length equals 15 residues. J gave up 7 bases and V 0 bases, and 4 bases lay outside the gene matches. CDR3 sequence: CASSVASGAYGELFF. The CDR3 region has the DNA TGTGCCAGCAGCGTAGCTAGCGGGGCTTACGGGGAGCTGTTTTTT.

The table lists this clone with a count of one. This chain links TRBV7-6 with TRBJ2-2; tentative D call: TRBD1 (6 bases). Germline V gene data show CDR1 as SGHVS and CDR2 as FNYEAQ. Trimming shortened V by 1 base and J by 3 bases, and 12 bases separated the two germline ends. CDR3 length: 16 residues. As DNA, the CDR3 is TGTGCCAGCAGCTTAGGAGGGGGAGAGGACACCGGGGAGCTGTTTTTT. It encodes CASSLGGGEDTGELFF.

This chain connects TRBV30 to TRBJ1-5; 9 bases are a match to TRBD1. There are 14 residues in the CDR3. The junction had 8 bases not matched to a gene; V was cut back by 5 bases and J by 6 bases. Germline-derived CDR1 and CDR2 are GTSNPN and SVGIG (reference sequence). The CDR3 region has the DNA TGTGCCTGGGATCCACAGGGGGCTGGTCAGCCCCAGCATTTT. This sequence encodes CAWDPQGAGQPQHF. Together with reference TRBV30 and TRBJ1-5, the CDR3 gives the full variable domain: SQTIHQWPATLVQPVGSPLSLECTVEGTSNPNLYWYRQAAGRGLQLLFYSVGIGQISSEVPQNLSASRPQDRQFILSSKKLLLSDSGFYLCAWDPQGAGQPQHFGDGTRLSIL.

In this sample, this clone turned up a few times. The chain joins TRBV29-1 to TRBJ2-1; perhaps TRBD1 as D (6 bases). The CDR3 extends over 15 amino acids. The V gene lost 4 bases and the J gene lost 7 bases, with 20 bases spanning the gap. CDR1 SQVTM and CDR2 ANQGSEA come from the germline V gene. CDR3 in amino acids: CSVVIRGVLGNEQFF. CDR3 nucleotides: TGCAGCGTTGTCATCAGGGGAGTGCTTGGTAATGAGCAGTTCTTC.

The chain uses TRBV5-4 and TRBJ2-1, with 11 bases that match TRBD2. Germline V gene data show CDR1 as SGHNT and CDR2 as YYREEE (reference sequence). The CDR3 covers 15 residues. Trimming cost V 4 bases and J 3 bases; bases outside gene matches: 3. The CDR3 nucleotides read TGTGCCAGCAGCGTGGGACTAGCGGACTACAATGAGCAGTTCTTC. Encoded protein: CASSVGLADYNEQFF. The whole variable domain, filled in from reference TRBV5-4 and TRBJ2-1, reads ETGVTQSPTHLIKTRGQQVTLRCSSQSGHNTVSWYQQALGQGPQFIFQYYREEENGRGNFPPRFSGLQFPNYSSELNVNALELDDSALYLCASSVGLADYNEQFFGPGTRLTVL.

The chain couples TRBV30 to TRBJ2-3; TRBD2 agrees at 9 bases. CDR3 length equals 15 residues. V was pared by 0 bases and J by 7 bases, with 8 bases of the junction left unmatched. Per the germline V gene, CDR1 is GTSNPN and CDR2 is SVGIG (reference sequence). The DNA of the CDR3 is TGTGCCTGGAGTGTACCGGGTAGCGGGAGAAATACGCAGTATTTT. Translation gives CAWSVPGSGRNTQYF.

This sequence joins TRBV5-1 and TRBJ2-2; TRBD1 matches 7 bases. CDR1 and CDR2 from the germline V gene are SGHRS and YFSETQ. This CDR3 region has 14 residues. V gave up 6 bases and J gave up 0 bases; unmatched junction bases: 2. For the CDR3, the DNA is TGCGCCAGCACCGGGACAGCGAACACCGGGGAGCTGTTTTTT. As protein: CASTGTANTGELFF. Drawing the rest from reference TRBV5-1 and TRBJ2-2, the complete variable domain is KAGVTQTPRYLIKTRGQQVTLSCSPISGHRSVSWYQQTPGQGLQFLFEYFSETQRNKGNFPGRFSGRQFSNSRSEMNVSTLELGDSALYLCASTGTANTGELFFGEGSRLTVL.

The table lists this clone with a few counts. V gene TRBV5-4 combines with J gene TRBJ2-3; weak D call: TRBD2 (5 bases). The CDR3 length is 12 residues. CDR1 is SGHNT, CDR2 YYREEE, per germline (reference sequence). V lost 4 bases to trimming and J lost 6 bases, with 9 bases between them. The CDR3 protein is CASSGTGDTQYF. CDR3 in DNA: TGTGCCAGCAGCGGCACGGGGGATACGCAGTATTTT.

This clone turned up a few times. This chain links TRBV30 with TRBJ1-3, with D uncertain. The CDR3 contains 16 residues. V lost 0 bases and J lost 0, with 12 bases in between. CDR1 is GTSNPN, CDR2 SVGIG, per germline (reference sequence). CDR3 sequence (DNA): TGTGCCTGGAGTGTATTTAACAGCTACTCTGGAAACACCATATATTTT. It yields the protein CAWSVFNSYSGNTIYF.

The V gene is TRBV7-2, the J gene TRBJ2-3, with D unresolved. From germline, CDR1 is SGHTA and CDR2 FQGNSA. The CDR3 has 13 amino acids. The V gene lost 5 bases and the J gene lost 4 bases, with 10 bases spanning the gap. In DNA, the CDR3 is TGTGCCAGCAGCCTCGACTTTTCAGATACGCAGTATTTT. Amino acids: CASSLDFSDTQYF.

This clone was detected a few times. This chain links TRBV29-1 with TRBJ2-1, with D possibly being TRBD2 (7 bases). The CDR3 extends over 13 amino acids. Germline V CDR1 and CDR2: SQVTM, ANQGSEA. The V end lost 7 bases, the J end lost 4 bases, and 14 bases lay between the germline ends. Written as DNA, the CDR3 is TGCAGCGCCCAAGGGGGGGGGTACAATGAGCAGTTCTTC. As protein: CSAQGGGYNEQFF.

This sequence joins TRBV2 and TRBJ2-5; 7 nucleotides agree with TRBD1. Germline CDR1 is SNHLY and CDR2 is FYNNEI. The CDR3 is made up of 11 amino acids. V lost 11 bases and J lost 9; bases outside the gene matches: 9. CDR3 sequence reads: CAGQVQAAQYF. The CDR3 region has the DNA TGTGCCGGACAGGTGCAAGCGGCCCAGTACTTC.

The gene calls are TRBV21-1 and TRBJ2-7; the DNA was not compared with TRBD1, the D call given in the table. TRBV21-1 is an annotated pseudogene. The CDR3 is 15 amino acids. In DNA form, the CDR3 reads TGTGCCAGCAGCTACCGCCGGGACAGTCCCTACGAGCAGTACTTC. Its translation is CASSYRRDSPYEQYF.

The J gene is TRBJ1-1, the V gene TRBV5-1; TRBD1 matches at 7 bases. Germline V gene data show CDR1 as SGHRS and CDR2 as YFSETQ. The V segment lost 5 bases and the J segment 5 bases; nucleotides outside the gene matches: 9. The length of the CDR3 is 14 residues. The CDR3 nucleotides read TGCGCCAGCAGAGAACGGAACAGGGGAACTGAAGCTTTCTTT. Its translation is CASRERNRGTEAFF.

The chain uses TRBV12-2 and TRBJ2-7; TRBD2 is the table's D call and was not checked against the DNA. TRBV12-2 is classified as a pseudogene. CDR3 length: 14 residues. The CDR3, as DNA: TGTGCAAGTCGCCCTAGCGGGTGCCCCTACGAGCAGTACGTC. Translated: CASRPSGCPYEQYV.

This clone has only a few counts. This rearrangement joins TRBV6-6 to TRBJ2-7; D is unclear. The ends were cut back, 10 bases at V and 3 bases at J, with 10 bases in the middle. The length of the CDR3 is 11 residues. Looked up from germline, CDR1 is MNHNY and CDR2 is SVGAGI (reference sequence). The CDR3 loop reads CATGLGYEQYV. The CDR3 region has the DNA TGTGCCACCGGCTTGGGCTACGAGCAGTACGTC.

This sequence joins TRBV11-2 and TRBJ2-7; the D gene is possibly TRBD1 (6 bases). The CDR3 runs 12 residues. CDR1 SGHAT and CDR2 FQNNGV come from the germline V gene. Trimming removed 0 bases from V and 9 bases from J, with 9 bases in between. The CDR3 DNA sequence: TGTGCCAGCAGCTTAGAGGGCAGGGGGCAGTACGTC. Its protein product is CASSLEGRGQYV.

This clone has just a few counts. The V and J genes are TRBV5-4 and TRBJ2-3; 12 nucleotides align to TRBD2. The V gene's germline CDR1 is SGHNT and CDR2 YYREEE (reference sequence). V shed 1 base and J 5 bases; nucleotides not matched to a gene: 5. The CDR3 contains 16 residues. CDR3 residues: CASSLRLAGDLDTQYF. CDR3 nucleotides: TGTGCCAGCAGCTTGAGACTAGCGGGAGACTTAGATACGCAGTATTTT.

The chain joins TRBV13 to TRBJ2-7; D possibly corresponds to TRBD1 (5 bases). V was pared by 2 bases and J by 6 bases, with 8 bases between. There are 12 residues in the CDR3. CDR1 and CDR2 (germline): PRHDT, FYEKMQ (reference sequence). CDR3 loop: CASSLRGGEQYF. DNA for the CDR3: TGTGCCAGCAGCTTAAGGGGTGGCGAGCAGTACTTC.

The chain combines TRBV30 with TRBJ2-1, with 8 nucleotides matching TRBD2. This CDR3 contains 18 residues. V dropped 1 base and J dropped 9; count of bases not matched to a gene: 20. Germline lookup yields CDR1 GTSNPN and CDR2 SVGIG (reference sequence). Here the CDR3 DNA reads TGTGCCTGGAGTGGCAAGGGGATAGGCGGGAGGCCGGGGGGTGAGCAGTTCTTC. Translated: CAWSGKGIGGRPGGEQFF.

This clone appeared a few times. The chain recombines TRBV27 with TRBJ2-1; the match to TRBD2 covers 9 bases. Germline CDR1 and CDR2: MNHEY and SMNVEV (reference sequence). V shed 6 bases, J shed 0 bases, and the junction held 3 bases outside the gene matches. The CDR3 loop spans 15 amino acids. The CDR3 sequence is CASSQLAGSYNEQFF. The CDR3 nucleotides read TGTGCCAGCAGCCAACTAGCGGGCTCCTACAATGAGCAGTTCTTC.

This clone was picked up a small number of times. The CDR3 protein is CASSATVNNEQFF. CDR3 DNA sequence: TGTGCCAGCAGTGCAACGGTAAACAATGAGCAGTTCTTC. V is TRBV13 and J is TRBJ2-1; D is unclear. This CDR3 is 13 amino acids long. The ends were cut back, 6 bases at V and 5 bases at J, with 11 bases in the middle. The germline gives CDR1 PRHDT, CDR2 FYEKMQ (reference sequence).

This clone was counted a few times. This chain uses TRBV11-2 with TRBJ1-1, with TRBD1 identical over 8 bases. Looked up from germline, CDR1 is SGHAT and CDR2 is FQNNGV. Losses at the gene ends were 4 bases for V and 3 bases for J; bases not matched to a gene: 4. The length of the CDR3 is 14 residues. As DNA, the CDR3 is TGTGCCAGCAGCTACAGGGGGTTTGACACTGAAGCTTTCTTT. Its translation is CASSYRGFDTEAFF.

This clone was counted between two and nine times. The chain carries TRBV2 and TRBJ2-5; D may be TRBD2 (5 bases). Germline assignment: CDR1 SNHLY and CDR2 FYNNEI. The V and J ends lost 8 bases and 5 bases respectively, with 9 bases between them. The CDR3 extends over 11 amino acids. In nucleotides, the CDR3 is TGTGCCAGCGGGAGTTGGGAGACCCAGTACTTC. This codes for CASGSWETQYF. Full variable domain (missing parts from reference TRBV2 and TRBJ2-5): EPEVTQTPSHQVTQMGQEVILRCVPISNHLYFYWYRQILGQKVEFLVSFYNNEISEKSEIFDDQFSVERPDGSNFTLKIRSTKLEDSAMYFCASGSWETQYFGPGTRLLVL.

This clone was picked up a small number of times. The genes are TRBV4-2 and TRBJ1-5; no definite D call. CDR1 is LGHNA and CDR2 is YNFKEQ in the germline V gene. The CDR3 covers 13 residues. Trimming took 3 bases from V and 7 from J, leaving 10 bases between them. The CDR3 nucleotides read TGTGCCAGCAGCCAGGAAACGGGACAGCCCCAGCATTTT. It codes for CASSQETGQPQHF.

As DNA, the CDR3 is TGTGCCAGCAGCAGGACGGACAGGGGGCCGGAGACCCAGTACTTC. Translation gives CASSRTDRGPETQYF. The gene calls are TRBV7-9 and TRBJ2-5; TRBD1 agrees at 11 bases. Losses at the gene ends were 5 bases for V and 5 bases for J; bases not matched to a gene: 7. Per the germline V gene, CDR1 is SEHNR and CDR2 is FQNEAQ (reference sequence). This CDR3 comprises 15 residues.